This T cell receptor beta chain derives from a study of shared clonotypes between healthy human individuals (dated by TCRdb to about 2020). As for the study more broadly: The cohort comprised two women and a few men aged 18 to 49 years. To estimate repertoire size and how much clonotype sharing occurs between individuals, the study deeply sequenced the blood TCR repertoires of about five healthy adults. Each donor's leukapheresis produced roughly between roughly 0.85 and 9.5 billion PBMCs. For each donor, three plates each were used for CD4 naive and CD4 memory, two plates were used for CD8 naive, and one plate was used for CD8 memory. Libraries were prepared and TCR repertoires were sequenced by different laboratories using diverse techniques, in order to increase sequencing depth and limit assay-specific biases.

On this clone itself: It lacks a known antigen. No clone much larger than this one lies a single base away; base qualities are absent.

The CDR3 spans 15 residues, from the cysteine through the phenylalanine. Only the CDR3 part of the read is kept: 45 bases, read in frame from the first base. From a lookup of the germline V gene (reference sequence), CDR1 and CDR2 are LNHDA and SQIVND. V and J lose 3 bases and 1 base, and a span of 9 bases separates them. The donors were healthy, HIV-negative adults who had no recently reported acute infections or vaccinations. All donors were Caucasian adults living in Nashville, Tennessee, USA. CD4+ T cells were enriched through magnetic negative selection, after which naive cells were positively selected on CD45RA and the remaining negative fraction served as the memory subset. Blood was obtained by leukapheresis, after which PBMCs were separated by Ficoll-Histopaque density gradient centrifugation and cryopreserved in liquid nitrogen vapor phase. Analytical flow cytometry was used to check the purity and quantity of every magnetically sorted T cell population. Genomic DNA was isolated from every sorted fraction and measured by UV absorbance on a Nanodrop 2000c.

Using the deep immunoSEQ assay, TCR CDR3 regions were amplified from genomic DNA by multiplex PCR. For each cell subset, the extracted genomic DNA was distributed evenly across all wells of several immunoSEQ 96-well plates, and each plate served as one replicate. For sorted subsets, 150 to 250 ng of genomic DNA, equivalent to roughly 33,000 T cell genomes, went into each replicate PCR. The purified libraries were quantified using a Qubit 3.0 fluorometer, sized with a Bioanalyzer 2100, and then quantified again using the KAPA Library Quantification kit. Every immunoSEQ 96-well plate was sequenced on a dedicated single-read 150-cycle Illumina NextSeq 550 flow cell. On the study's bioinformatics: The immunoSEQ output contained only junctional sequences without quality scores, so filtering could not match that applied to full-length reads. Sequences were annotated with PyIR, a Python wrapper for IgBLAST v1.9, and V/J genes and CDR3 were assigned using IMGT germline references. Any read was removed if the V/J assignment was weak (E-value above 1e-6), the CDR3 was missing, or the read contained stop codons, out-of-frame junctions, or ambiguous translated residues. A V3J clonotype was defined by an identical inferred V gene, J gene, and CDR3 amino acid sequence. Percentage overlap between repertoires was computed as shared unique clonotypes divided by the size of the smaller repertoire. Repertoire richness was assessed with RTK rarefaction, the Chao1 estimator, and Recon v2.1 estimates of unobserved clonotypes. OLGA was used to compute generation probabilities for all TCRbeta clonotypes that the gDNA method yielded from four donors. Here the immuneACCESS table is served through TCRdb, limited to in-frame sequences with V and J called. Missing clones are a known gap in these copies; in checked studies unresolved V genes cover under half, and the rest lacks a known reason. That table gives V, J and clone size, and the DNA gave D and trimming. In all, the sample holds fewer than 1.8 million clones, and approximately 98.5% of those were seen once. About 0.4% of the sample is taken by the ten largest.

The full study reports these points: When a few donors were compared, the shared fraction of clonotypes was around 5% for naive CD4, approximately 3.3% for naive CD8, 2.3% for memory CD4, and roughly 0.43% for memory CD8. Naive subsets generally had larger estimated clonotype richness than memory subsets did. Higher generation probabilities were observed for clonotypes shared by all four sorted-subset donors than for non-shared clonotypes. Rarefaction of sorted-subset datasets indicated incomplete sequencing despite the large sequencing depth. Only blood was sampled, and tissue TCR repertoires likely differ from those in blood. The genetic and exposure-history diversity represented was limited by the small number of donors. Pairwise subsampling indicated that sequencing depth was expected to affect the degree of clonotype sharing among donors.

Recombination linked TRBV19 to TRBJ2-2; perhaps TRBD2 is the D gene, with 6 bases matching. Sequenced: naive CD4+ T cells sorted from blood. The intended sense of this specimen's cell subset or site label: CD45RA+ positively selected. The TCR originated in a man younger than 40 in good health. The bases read TGTGCCAGTAGTATGGGACTCATGAACACCGGGGAGCTGTTTTTT. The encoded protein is CASSMGLMNTGELFF.